Below are 29 T cell receptor beta chains sequenced from a single sample in a study of cytomegalovirus exposure and HLA in healthy donors. Profiling relied on immunoSEQ multiplex PCR, and the TCRdb table lists in-frame clones only, not all of them. Found here are 60,000 to 85,000 clones, over 95% of them singletons; the top ten hold more than 3.5%. What was sequenced was PBMCs. These receptor sequences come from a woman under 30 in good health and CMV-seropositive.

The genes are TRBV25-1 and TRBJ2-3, with 11 nucleotides matching TRBD2. Germline V CDR1 and CDR2: MGHDK, SYGVNS. V lost 1 base to trimming and J lost 5 bases; unmatched junction nucleotides: 2. The CDR3 runs 15 residues. In DNA form, the CDR3 reads TGTGCCAGCAGTGAATCCCTAGCGGGAGGAGATACGCAGTATTTT. Its protein product is CASSESLAGGDTQYF.

This clone occurred a few times. V usage is TRBV5-8 and J usage is TRBJ2-6; D perhaps matches TRBD1 (5 bases). Germline CDR1 SGHTS, CDR2 YDEGEE. This CDR3 is built from 17 residues. Deletions cut 3 bases from V and 0 bases from J, with 13 bases between. CDR3 sequence (DNA): TGTGCCAGCAGCTACCGTCGACAGACCTCTGGGGCCAACGTCCTGACTTTC. This translates into CASSYRRQTSGANVLTF.

This chain joins TRBV7-8 and TRBJ2-1; D unclear. The germline V and J ends were trimmed by 0 bases and 8 bases, with 14 bases remaining between them. Germline CDR1 reads SGHVS; CDR2 reads FQNEAQ. The CDR3 loop spans 15 amino acids. This chain's CDR3 is CASSLAQVQEDEQFF. The CDR3 nucleotides are TGTGCCAGCAGCTTAGCCCAGGTACAAGAAGATGAGCAGTTCTTC.

The CDR3 sequence: CASKPGQGLKEQYF. As DNA, the CDR3 is TGTGCCTCGAAGCCGGGACAGGGTCTTAAGGAGCAGTACTTC. The chain links TRBV15 to TRBJ2-7; 9 bases line up with TRBD1. Germline V gives CDR1 LNHNV, CDR2 YYDKDF (reference sequence). This CDR3 is built from 14 residues. J gave up 7 bases and V 11 bases, and 15 bases lay outside the gene matches.

This chain joins TRBV5-1 and TRBJ2-3, with 15 bases fitting TRBD2. The germline CDR1 and CDR2 sequences are SGHRS and YFSETQ. The ends lost 4 bases at V and 6 bases at J; junction bases unmatched: 6. This CDR3 is 16 amino acids long. The CDR3 nucleotides read TGCGCCAGCAGCCCGGGACTAGCGGGAGGTTCGGATACGCAGTATTTT. Its translation is CASSPGLAGGSDTQYF.

The rearrangement links TRBV2 to TRBJ1-1, with a possible D match to TRBD1 (5 bases). Germline V CDR1 and CDR2: SNHLY, FYNNEI. Between the trimmed V and J ends, which lost 9 bases and 2 bases, there was a span of 16 bases. This CDR3 spans 14 amino acids. CDR3 DNA sequence: TGTGCCAGTGGGAATAGGACACTTAACACTGAAGCTTTCTTT. It yields the protein CASGNRTLNTEAFF. Full variable domain (rest looked up from reference TRBV2 and TRBJ1-1): EPEVTQTPSHQVTQMGQEVILRCVPISNHLYFYWYRQILGQKVEFLVSFYNNEISEKSEIFDDQFSVERPDGSNFTLKIRSTKLEDSAMYFCASGNRTLNTEAFFGQGTRLTVV.

The chain recombines TRBV19 with TRBJ2-2; D remains unclear. CDR1 and CDR2 (germline): LNHDA, SQIVND (reference sequence). The CDR3 covers 16 residues. V lost 5 bases to trimming and J lost 0 bases, with 13 bases between them. The CDR3 nucleotides read TGTGCCAGTAGTGCGGTGGCAGATCCGAACACCGGGGAGCTGTTTTTT. As protein: CASSAVADPNTGELFF. The whole variable domain, filled in from reference TRBV19 and TRBJ2-2, reads DGGITQSPKYLFRKEGQNVTLSCEQNLNHDAMYWYRQDPGQGLRLIYYSQIVNDFQKGDIAEGYSVSREKKESFPLTVTSAQKNPTAFYLCASSAVADPNTGELFFGEGSRLTVL.

The chain has TRBV5-1 and TRBJ2-2; TRBD1 agrees at 8 bases. Germline V gene sequence: CDR1 SGHRS, CDR2 YFSETQ. J gave up 6 bases and V 0 bases, and 7 bases lay outside the gene matches. The CDR3 runs 16 residues. CDR3 sequence reads: CASSLGQGAVSGELFF. The CDR3 DNA is TGCGCCAGCAGCTTGGGTCAGGGGGCCGTTTCCGGGGAGCTGTTTTTT. The full variable domain, rest sourced from reference TRBV5-1 and TRBJ2-2, is KAGVTQTPRYLIKTRGQQVTLSCSPISGHRSVSWYQQTPGQGLQFLFEYFSETQRNKGNFPGRFSGRQFSNSRSEMNVSTLELGDSALYLCASSLGQGAVSGELFFGEGSRLTVL.

The genes are TRBV5-4 and TRBJ2-1; 10 bases are shared with TRBD2. V lost 2 bases to trimming and J lost 5 bases; unmatched junction nucleotides: 1. The germline V gene encodes CDR1 SGHNT and CDR2 YYREEE (reference sequence). This CDR3 comprises 14 residues. The CDR3 sequence: CASSFLAGDNEQFF. The CDR3 DNA sequence: TGTGCCAGCAGCTTCCTAGCGGGGGACAATGAGCAGTTCTTC.

V and J are TRBV30 and TRBJ2-4; 10 positions match TRBD1. In germline, CDR1 is GTSNPN, CDR2 SVGIG (reference sequence). This CDR3 spans 15 amino acids. Trimming at V came to 2 bases and at J to 5 bases, leaving 6 bases not matched to a gene. CDR3 sequence (DNA): TGTGCCTGGAGTCGAGGGGACAGGGGCCAAAACATTCAGTACTTC. Amino acids: CAWSRGDRGQNIQYF.

The chain couples TRBV7-2 to TRBJ2-7, with 9 bases that match TRBD2. CDR3 length: 15 residues. Germline V gene data show CDR1 as SGHTA and CDR2 as FQGNSA. The trim removed 1 base at V and 2 bases at J, leaving 3 bases unmatched. CDR3 sequence reads: CASSLESGGPYEQYF. CDR3 DNA: TGTGCCAGCAGCTTAGAGAGCGGGGGGCCCTACGAGCAGTACTTC.

This sequence joins TRBV4-3 and TRBJ2-7; D may be TRBD2 (5 bases). This CDR3 is 14 amino acids long. Germline assignment: CDR1 LGHNA and CDR2 YSLEER. V was cut by 4 bases and J by 6 bases, with 16 bases left in between. The CDR3 loop reads CASSPGLGWGEQYF. CDR3 coding DNA: TGCGCCAGCAGCCCTGGACTTGGATGGGGCGAGCAGTACTTC.

This clone came up once. This chain uses TRBV6-5 with TRBJ1-2; no clear D. The CDR3 is 16 amino acids. V lost 0 bases and J 5 bases, leaving 16 bases between the germline ends. The germline CDR1 and CDR2 sequences are MNHEY and SVGAGI. CDR3 residues: CASSYSFREEIYGYTF. CDR3 DNA sequence: TGTGCCAGCAGTTACTCATTTCGGGAGGAAATTTATGGCTACACCTTC.

This chain joins TRBV30 and TRBJ2-5, with 12 positions matching TRBD1. With 5 bases clipped from V and 7 bases from J, the junction kept 11 bases outside the gene matches. Germline V gives CDR1 GTSNPN, CDR2 SVGIG (reference sequence). CDR3 size: 15 residues. In DNA form, the CDR3 reads TGTGCCTGGCGCCCACCGGGACAGGGGGCGGGGACCCAGTACTTC. It encodes CAWRPPGQGAGTQYF.

This clone was seen just once. The CDR3 is CASSEQGAVAKNIQYF. The CDR3 DNA follows: TGTGCCAGCAGTGAACAGGGGGCAGTGGCCAAAAACATTCAGTACTTC. The chain employs TRBV6-1 and TRBJ2-4; 8 nucleotides agree with TRBD1. V lost 2 bases, J lost 1 base, and 4 bases stayed unmatched. The CDR3 spans 16 residues. The germline V gene encodes CDR1 MNHNS and CDR2 SASEGT.

The rearrangement links TRBV19 to TRBJ2-3; 8 bases line up with TRBD2. Germline CDR1 and CDR2: LNHDA and SQIVND (reference sequence). This CDR3 comprises 14 residues. J lost 4 bases, V lost 5 bases, and 5 bases had no gene match. The CDR3 coding sequence is TGTGCCAGTAGTCCCGGACTAGCTCCAGATACGCAGTATTTT. Amino acids: CASSPGLAPDTQYF.

The V and J genes are TRBV10-3 and TRBJ1-5; TRBD1 is a possible D gene (6 bases). This CDR3 is 14 amino acids long. CDR1 and CDR2 from the germline V gene are ENHRY and SYGVKD. The V and J ends lost 2 bases and 6 bases respectively, with 11 bases between them. The CDR3 DNA reads TGTGCCATCAGTGAGAAAGGGGGAAGTCAGCCCCAGCATTTT. It translates to CAISEKGGSQPQHF.

V usage is TRBV19 and J usage is TRBJ1-1; 7 bases match TRBD1. Germline V gene data show CDR1 as LNHDA and CDR2 as SQIVND (reference sequence). V was clipped by 6 bases and J by 6 bases; unmatched bases: 7. The CDR3 spans 13 residues. CDR3 sequence reads: CASRHDRDAEAFF. The CDR3 DNA sequence: TGTGCCAGTAGACACGACAGGGACGCTGAAGCTTTCTTT.

The V and J genes are TRBV7-8 and TRBJ1-1; TRBD1 aligns across 9 bases. The CDR3 contains 14 residues. Looked up from germline, CDR1 is SGHVS and CDR2 is FQNEAQ. J was trimmed by 3 bases and V by 5 bases; bases with no gene match: 4. The CDR3 nucleotides read TGTGCCAGCAGCATACAGGGGGCGGACACTGAAGCTTTCTTT. It specifies CASSIQGADTEAFF.

The chain links TRBV6-5 to TRBJ1-2; D is possibly TRBD1 (5 bases). The V and J ends lost 5 bases and 4 bases respectively, with 11 bases between them. The germline CDR1 and CDR2 sequences are MNHEY and SVGAGI. CDR3 size: 13 residues. CDR3 in amino acids: CASSRQTGYGYTF. In DNA form, the CDR3 reads TGTGCCAGCAGTCGACAGACTGGCTATGGCTACACCTTC.

The chain uses TRBV29-1 and TRBJ2-3; TRBD1 aligns across 9 bases. The CDR3 spans 13 residues. V dropped 5 bases and J dropped 4; count of bases not matched to a gene: 4. Germline CDR1 is SQVTM and CDR2 is ANQGSEA. DNA of the CDR3: TGCAGCGTTTTCCGGGACAGGGCAGATACGCAGTATTTT. As protein: CSVFRDRADTQYF.

The V and J genes are TRBV2 and TRBJ1-2, with 9 bases fitting TRBD1. This CDR3 has 15 residues. The germline gives CDR1 SNHLY, CDR2 FYNNEI. The ends lost 1 base at V and 4 bases at J; junction bases unmatched: 4. The CDR3 protein is CASSEEGQGTYGYTF. Written as DNA, the CDR3 is TGTGCCAGCAGTGAAGAGGGACAGGGAACCTATGGCTACACCTTC.

The chain is built from TRBV27 and TRBJ2-1; 7 nucleotides align to TRBD2. V dropped 2 bases and J dropped 7; count of bases not matched to a gene: 5. The germline V gene has CDR1 MNHEY and CDR2 SMNVEV (reference sequence). The CDR3 spans 14 residues. This chain's CDR3 is CASSLAGEYNEQFF. In DNA, the CDR3 is TGTGCCAGCAGTTTAGCGGGAGAGTATAATGAGCAGTTCTTC.

The chain couples TRBV30 to TRBJ1-3; possible D gene TRBD1, 5 bases. Germline loops: CDR1 GTSNPN, CDR2 SVGIG (reference sequence). V was pared by 3 bases and J by 0 bases, with 6 bases between. This CDR3 is 13 amino acids long. The CDR3 spells CAWSRVSGNTIYF. In DNA, the CDR3 is TGTGCCTGGAGCAGGGTCTCTGGAAACACCATATATTTT.

J is TRBJ1-1 and V is TRBV7-2; D is perhaps TRBD1 (6 bases). The V end was cut by 5 bases, the J end by 3 bases, with 10 bases between. Germline CDR1 SGHTA, CDR2 FQGNSA. The CDR3 is 13 amino acids. In DNA form, the CDR3 reads TGTGCCAGCAGCCCCCAGGGGTACACTGAAGCTTTCTTT. It codes for CASSPQGYTEAFF.

The J gene is TRBJ2-3, the V gene TRBV7-3, with D possibly TRBD2 on 5 matching bases. Looked up from germline, CDR1 is SGHTA and CDR2 is FQGTGA. The germline V and J ends were trimmed by 0 bases and 8 bases, with 12 bases remaining between them. The CDR3 has 14 amino acids. CDR3 sequence reads: CASSLTGGPATQYF. As DNA, the CDR3 is TGTGCCAGCAGCTTAACAGGCGGGCCGGCTACGCAGTATTTT.

This chain joins TRBV7-9 and TRBJ2-5, with TRBD2 identical over 15 bases. From germline, CDR1 is SEHNR and CDR2 FQNEAQ (reference sequence). V shed 5 bases, J shed 5 bases, and the junction held 6 bases outside the gene matches. The CDR3 covers 16 residues. As DNA, the CDR3 is TGTGCCAGCAGCCTGTGGACTAGCGGGAGGGTGGAGACCCAGTACTTC. As protein: CASSLWTSGRVETQYF. Full variable domain (remainder filled in from reference TRBV7-9 and TRBJ2-5): DTGVSQNPRHKITKRGQNVTFRCDPISEHNRLYWYRQTLGQGPEFLTYFQNEAQLEKSRLLSDRFSAERPKGSFSTLEIQRTEQGDSAMYLCASSLWTSGRVETQYFGPGTRLLVL.

The rearrangement links TRBV2 to TRBJ2-3; D unresolved. Germline V lookup: CDR1 SNHLY, CDR2 FYNNEI. This CDR3 is 14 amino acids long. The V and J ends lost 3 bases and 1 base respectively, with 8 bases between them. Written as DNA, the CDR3 is TGTGCCAGCAGTGATTTTGCGCGCACAGATACGCAGTATTTT. The encoded protein is CASSDFARTDTQYF.

J is TRBJ1-2 and V is TRBV4-1; 7 bases align to TRBD1. The germline V gene encodes CDR1 MGHRA and CDR2 YSYEKL. Losses at the gene ends were 2 bases for V and 3 bases for J; bases not matched to a gene: 9. This CDR3 has 16 residues. CDR3 bases: TGCGCCAGCAGCCAAAGAGACTCGGGACAGTACTATGGCTACACCTTC. As protein: CASSQRDSGQYYGYTF.